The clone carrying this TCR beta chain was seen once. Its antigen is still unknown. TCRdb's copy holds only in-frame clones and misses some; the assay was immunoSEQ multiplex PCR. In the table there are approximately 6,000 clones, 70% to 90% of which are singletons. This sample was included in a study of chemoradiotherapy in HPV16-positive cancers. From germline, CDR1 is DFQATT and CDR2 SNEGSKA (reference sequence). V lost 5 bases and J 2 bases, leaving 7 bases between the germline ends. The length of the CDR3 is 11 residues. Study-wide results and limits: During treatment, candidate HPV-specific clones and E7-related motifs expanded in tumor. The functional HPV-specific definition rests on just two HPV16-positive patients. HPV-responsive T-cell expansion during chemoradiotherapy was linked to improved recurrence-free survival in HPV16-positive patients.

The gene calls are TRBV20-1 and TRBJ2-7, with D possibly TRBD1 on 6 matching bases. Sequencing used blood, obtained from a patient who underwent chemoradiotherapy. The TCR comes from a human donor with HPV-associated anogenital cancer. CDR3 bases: TGCAGTGCTTCAGGGGCCTACGAGCAGTACTTC. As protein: CSASGAYEQYF.